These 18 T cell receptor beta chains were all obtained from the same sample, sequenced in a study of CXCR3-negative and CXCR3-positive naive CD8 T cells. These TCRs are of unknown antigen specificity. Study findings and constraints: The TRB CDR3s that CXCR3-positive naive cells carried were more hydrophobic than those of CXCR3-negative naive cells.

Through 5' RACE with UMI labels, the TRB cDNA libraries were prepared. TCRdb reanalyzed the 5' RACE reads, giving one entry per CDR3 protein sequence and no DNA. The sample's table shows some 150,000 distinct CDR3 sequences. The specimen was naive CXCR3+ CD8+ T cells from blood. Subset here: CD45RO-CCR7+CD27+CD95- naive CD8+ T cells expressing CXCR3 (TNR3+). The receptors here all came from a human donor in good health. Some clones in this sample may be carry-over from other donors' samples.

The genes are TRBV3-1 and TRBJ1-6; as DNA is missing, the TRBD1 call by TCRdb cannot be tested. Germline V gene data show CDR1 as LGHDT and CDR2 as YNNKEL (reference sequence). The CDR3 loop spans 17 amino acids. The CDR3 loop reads CASSQDRGQGFNSPLHF.

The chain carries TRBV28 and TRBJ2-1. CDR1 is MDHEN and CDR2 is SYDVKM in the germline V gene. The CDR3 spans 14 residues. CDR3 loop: CATAGGSSYNEQFF. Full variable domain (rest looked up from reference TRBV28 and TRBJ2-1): DVKVTQSSRYLVKRTGEKVFLECVQDMDHENMFWYRQDPGLGLRLIYFSYDVKMKEKGDIPEGYSVSREKKERFSLILESASTNQTSMYLCATAGGSSYNEQFFGPGTRLTVL.

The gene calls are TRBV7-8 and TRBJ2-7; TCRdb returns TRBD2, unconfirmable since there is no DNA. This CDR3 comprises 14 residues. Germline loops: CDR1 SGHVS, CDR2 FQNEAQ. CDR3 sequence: CASSLAPLDYEQYF.

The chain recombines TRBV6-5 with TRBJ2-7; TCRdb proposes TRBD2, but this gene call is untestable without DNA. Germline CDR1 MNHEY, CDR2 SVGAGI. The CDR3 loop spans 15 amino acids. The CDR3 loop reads CASSSIEGFSYEQYF.

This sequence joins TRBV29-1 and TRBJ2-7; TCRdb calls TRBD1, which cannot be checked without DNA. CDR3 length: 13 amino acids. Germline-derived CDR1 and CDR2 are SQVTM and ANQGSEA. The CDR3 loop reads CSVGTGGIYEQYF.

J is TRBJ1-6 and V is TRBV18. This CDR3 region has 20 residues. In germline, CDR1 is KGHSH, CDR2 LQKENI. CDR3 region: CASPPVGTPALNSYNSPLHF. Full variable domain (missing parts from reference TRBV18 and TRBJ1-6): NAGVMQNPRHLVRRRGQEARLRCSPMKGHSHVYWYRQLPEEGLKFMVYLQKENIIDESGMPKERFSAEFPKEGPSILRIQQVVRGDSAAYFCASPPVGTPALNSYNSPLHFGNGTRLTVT.

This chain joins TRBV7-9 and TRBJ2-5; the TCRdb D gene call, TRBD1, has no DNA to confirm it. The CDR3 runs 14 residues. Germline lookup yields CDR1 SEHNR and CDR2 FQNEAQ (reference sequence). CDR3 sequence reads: CTSSSQSGEETQYF.

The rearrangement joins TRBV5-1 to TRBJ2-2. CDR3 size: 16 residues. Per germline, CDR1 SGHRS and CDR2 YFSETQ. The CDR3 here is CASSSFPRENTGELFF.

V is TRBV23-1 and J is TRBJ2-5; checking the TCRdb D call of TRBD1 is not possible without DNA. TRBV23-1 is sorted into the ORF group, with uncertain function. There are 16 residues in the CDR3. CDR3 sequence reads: CASSQKSGQGGETQYF.

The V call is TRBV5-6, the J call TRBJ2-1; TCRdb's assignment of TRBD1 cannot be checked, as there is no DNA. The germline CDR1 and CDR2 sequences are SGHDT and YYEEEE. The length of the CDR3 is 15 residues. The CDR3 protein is CASSLLAGNYNEQFF. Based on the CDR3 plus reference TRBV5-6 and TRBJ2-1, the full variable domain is DAGVTQSPTHLIKTRGQQVTLRCSPKSGHDTVSWYQQALGQGPQFIFQYYEEEERQRGNFPDRFSGHQFPNYSSELNVNALLLGDSALYLCASSLLAGNYNEQFFGPGTRLTVL.

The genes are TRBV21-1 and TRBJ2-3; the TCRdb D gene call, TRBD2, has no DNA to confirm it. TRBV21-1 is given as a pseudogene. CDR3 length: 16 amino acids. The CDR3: CASIKREGVGTDTQYF.

This CDR3 reads CASSQPDSYEQYF. The genes are TRBV4-1 and TRBJ2-7; without DNA, the TCRdb call of TRBD1 cannot be checked. CDR3 length: 13 residues. CDR1 and CDR2 (germline): MGHRA, YSYEKL.

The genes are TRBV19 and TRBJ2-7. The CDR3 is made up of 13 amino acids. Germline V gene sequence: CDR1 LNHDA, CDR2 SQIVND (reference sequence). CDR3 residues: CASSIGGSYEQYF.

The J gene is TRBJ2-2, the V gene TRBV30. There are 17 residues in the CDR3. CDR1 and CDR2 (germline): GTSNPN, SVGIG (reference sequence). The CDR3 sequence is CAWSVLFPETNTGELFF.

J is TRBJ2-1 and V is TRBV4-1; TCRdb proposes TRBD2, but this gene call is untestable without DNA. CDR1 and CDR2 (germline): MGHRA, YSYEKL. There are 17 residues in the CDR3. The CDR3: CASSLTESGEVYNEQFF.

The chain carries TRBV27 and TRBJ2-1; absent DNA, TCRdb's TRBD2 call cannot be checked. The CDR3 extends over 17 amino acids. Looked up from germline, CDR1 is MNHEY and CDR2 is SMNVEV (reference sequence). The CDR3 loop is CAGSPLKREGPHNEQFF.

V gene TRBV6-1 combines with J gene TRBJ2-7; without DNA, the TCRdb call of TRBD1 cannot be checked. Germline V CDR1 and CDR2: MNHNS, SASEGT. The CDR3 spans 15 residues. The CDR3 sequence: CASSEHLSRSYEQYF.

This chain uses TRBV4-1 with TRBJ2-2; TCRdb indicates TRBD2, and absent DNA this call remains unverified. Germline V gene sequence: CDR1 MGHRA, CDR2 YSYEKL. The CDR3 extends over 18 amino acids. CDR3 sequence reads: CASSTRRESGGSTGELFF.